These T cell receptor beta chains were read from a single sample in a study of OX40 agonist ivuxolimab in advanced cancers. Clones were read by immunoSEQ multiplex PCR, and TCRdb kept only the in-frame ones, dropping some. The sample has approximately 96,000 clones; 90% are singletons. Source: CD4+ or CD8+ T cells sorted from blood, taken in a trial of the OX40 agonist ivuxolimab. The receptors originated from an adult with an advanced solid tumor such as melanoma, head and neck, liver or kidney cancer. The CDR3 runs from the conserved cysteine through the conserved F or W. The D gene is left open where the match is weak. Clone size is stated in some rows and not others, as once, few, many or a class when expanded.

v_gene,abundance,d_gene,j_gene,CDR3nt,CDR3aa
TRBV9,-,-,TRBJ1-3,TGTGCCAGAGGGCGCTCTCACTCTGGAAACACCATATATTTT,CARGRSHSGNTIYF
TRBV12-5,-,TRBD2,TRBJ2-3,TGTGCTAGTGGTTTGGGGGGACTAGCGGGAGGAGGAGATACGCAGTATTTT,CASGLGGLAGGGDTQYF
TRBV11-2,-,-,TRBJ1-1,TGTGCCAGCAGCTTTGGATTCGGGGTTGGCACAGGAAACACTGAAGCTTTCTTT,CASSFGFGVGTGNTEAFF
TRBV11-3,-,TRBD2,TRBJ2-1,TGTGCCAGCAGCCCAACTAGCGCGCCCCGCAATGAGCAGTTCTTC,CASSPTSAPRNEQFF
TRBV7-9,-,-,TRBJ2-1,TGTGCCAGCAGCCCCCAGGGAAACGCCAACAATGAGCAGTTCTTC,CASSPQGNANNEQFF
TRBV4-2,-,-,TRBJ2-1,TGTGCCAGCAGCCAAGACGGTAAGCCCGACAATGAGCAGTTCTTC,CASSQDGKPDNEQFF
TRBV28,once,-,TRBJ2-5,TGTACTACGTCCGGGGGCGCAGGGGAGACCCAGTACTTC,CTTSGGAGETQYF
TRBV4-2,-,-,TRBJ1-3,TGTGCCAGCAGCCAAGCAACAATTCCCCGGGGCTCTGGAAACACCATATATTTT,CASSQATIPRGSGNTIYF
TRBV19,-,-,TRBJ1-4,TGTGCCAGTAGCACCGGGACGGTCAATGAAAAACTGTTTTTT,CASSTGTVNEKLFF
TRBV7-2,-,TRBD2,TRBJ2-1,TGTGCCAGCAGCTGGGTGACTAGCGGGAGTTCTAATGAGCAGTTCTTC,CASSWVTSGSSNEQFF
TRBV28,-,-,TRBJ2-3,TGTGCCAGCAGTCCCTCGGAGGCCGGTTATACGCAGTATTTT,CASSPSEAGYTQYF
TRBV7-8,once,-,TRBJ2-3,TGTGCCAGCAGCTTAGGGGCGTTGGGCACAGATACGCAGTATTTT,CASSLGALGTDTQYF
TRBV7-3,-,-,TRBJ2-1,TGTGCCAGCAGCTTAGTAGCGGTACCCTACAATGAGCAGTTCTTC,CASSLVAVPYNEQFF
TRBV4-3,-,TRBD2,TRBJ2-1,TGCGCCAGCAGCCAAGTCGGGACTAGCGGGATGGATGAGCAGTTCTTC,CASSQVGTSGMDEQFF
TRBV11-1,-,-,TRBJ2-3,TGTGCCAGCAGCCCCAGGACAAGAAGCACAGATACGCAGTATTTT,CASSPRTRSTDTQYF
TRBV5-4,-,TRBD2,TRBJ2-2,TGTGCCAGCAGCCTGGGACTAGCGGGAGGAACCGGGGAGCTGTTTTTT,CASSLGLAGGTGELFF
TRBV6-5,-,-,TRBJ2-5,TGTGCCAGCAGTTACTCGCCTCGTCGGGGAGAGACCCAGTACTTC,CASSYSPRRGETQYF
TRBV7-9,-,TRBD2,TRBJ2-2,TGTGCCAGCAGCGAGAGCGGGGGGAACACCGGGGAGCTGTTTTTT,CASSESGGNTGELFF
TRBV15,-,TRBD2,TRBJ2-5,TGTGCCACCAGCAGAGGACTAGCGGGAGCTGAGACCCAGTACTTC,CATSRGLAGAETQYF
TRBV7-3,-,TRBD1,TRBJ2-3,TGTGCCAGCAGCCCACAGGGGGCGTGGGCAGATACGCAGTATTTT,CASSPQGAWADTQYF
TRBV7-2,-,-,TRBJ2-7,TGTGCCAGCAGCTTAGCGCTCGGCAGGAGCTACGAGCAGTACTTC,CASSLALGRSYEQYF
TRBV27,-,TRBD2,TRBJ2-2,TGTGCCAGCAGTTCTCCCCGGACACCCGGGACTAGCTTTTCGTCCGGGGAGCTGTTTTTT,CASSSPRTPGTSFSSGELFF
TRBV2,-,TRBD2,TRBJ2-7,TGTGCCAGCACCGACCCCAGCGGACTAGCGGGAGGTCGGTACGAGCAGTACTTC,CASTDPSGLAGGRYEQYF
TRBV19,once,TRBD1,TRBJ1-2,TGTGCCAGTAGCCCCAACAGGGGGCGCGTATATGGCTACACCTTC,CASSPNRGRVYGYTF
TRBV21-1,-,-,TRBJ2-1,TGTGCCAGCAGCGCAACCGAAACAGGACTAGCGGGATCTTCCTACAATGAGCAGTTCTTC,CASSATETGLAGSSYNEQFF
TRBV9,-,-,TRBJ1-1,TGTGCCAGCAGCGTAGTCGGAGGTTTGGACACTGAAGCTTTCTTT,CASSVVGGLDTEAFF
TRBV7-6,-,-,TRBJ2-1,TGTGCCACCGTTGGGTTTGAGGGCTATGAGCAGTTCTTC,CATVGFEGYEQFF
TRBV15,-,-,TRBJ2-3,TGTGCCACCAGCAGAGATAGAGCCGGGGCAGATACGCAGTATTTT,CATSRDRAGADTQYF
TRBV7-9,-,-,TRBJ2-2,TGTGCCAGTCGCTGGGGGAGTCTTACCACCGGGGAGCTGTTTTTT,CASRWGSLTTGELFF
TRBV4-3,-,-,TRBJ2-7,TGCGCCAGCAGCCTGGACATACATACGGCCTACGAGCAGTACTTC,CASSLDIHTAYEQYF
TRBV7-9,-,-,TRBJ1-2,TGTGCCAGCAGCTTAAATCAGGCTTATACAAACTATGGCTACACCTTC,CASSLNQAYTNYGYTF
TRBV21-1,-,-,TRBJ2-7,TGTGCCAGCAGCGCCTCTACCGGGACAGCCCAACGGGTGAGGAACTCCTACGAGCAGTACTTC,CASSASTGTAQRVRNSYEQYF
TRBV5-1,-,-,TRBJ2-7,TGCGCCAGCAGCTTGGCCGTTAATGGACCCTACGAGCAGTACTTC,CASSLAVNGPYEQYF
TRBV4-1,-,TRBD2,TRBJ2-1,TGCGCCAGCAGCCAAGATCTTAGCGGGAGGGCCGGGCAGTTCTTC,CASSQDLSGRAGQFF
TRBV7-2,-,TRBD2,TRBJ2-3,TGTGCCAGCAGCTTGTCTGCGGGAGAGGGCCAAGATACGCAGTATTTT,CASSLSAGEGQDTQYF
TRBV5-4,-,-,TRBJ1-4,TGTGCCAGCAGCTTTTCAGTAACTAATGAAAAACTGTTTTTT,CASSFSVTNEKLFF
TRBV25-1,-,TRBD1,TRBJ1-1,TGTGCCAGCAGTCTTGGGACAGGCGTGAACACTGAAGCTTTCTTT,CASSLGTGVNTEAFF
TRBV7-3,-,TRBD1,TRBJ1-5,TGTGCCAGCAGCCTTTACGGGACAGCTAATCAGCCCCAGCATTTT,CASSLYGTANQPQHF
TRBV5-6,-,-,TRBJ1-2,TGTGCCAGCAGGTTGACTTTTGGGCAACTACTTGACTATGGCTACACCTTC,CASRLTFGQLLDYGYTF
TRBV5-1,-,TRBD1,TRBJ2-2,TGCGCCAGCAGCCATAACCGGGACAGAAACACCGGGGAGCTGTTTTTT,CASSHNRDRNTGELFF
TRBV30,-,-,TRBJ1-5,TGTGCCTGGACCGACGGAGGGGCAGATCAGCCCCAGCATTTT,CAWTDGGADQPQHF
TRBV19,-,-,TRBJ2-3,TGTGCCAGTAGTATAGGGTGGACTACAGATACGCAGTATTTT,CASSIGWTTDTQYF
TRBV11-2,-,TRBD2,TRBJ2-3,TGTGCCAGCAGCTTAAGACTAGCGGGAGGAACCACAGATACGCAGTATTTT,CASSLRLAGGTTDTQYF
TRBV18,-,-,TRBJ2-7,TGTGCCAGCTCACCACCGAACCCGGCCTGGGGAGAGCAGTACTTC,CASSPPNPAWGEQYF
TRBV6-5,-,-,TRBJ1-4,TGTGCCAGCAGTCTTGGGCGGGCTCGGGGTGAAAAACTGTTTTTT,CASSLGRARGEKLFF
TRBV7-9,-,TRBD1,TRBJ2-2,TGTGCCAGCAGCTTGGGGACAGGGAGAGGTCCCGGGGAGCTGTTTTTT,CASSLGTGRGPGELFF
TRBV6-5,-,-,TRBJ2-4,TGTGCCAGCACCGCAACAGGATCCAAAAACATTCAGTACTTC,CASTATGSKNIQYF
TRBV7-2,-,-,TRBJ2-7,TGTGCCAGCAGCTTAGTTAGCCTAGTCGGAGCCTACGAGCAGTACTTC,CASSLVSLVGAYEQYF
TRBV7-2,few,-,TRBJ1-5,TGTGCCAGCAGCGTAGGCGGGCAGATCAATCAGCCCCAGCATTTT,CASSVGGQINQPQHF
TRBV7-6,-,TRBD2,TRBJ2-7,TGTGCCAGCAGCTCCGGGACTAGCGGGAGTAGGTACGAGCAGTACTTC,CASSSGTSGSRYEQYF
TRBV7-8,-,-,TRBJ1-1,TGTGCCAGCAGCTTTCAGGGGAACACTGAAGCTTTCTTT,CASSFQGNTEAFF
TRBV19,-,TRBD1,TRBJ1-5,TGTGCCAGTAGTATATCAGGGGGTCGCAATCAGCCCCAGCATTTT,CASSISGGRNQPQHF
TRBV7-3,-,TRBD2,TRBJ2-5,TGTGCCAGCAGCCCCGGGGTAGCGGGAGGGGTCCAGTACTTC,CASSPGVAGGVQYF
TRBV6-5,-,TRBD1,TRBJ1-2,TGTGCCAGCAGTGCCAGTCCCGGGACAGGGGTTGGCTACACCTTC,CASSASPGTGVGYTF
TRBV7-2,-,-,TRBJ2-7,TGTGCCAGCAGCTTAGGGAGGGGAAGAGGGGCTCCCTACGAGCAGTACTTC,CASSLGRGRGAPYEQYF
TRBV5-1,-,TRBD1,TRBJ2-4,TGCGCCAGCAGCCGCGTCCCAGGGGGAAACATTCAGTACTTC,CASSRVPGGNIQYF